Presented here are 5 T cell receptor beta chains from one specimen sequenced in a study of CD8 T cells in ankylosing spondylitis. TCRdb called the 5' RACE reads again in MiXCR, with one record for every CDR3 protein. The sample contains 180,000 or so distinct CDR3 sequences, more than 9% of which appear only once. Sample: blood, either unsorted or a sorted T cell fraction (not recorded which). The receptor source for this set is a male donor with ankylosing spondylitis or in good health (not recorded which).

With regard to this clonotype: An end of the junction does not agree with germline; a read error may underlie this. V usage is TRBV27 and J usage is TRBJ2-4; 9 nucleotides match TRBD2. The germline CDR1 and CDR2 sequences are MNHEY and SMNVEV (reference sequence). The CDR3 sequence is 14 residues long. CDR3: CASSFVPLAGEAHF. The CDR3 DNA reads as TGTGCCAGCAGTTTTGTCCCCTTAGCGGGAGAAGCGCACTTC.

This clonotype was seen many times. The rearrangement links TRBV29-1 to TRBJ1-2; no clear D. Between the trimmed V and J ends, which lost 2 bases and 7 bases, there was a span of 14 bases. This CDR3 region has 13 residues. Per the germline V gene, CDR1 is SQVTM and CDR2 is ANQGSEA. The CDR3 region is CSVERDSARGYTF. CDR3 sequence (DNA): TGCAGCGTTGAAAGGGATTCGGCGCGTGGCTACACCTTC.

This clonotype was found many times. CDR3 sequence reads: CASSYSRGQADEKLFF. CDR3 sequence (DNA): TGTGCCAGCAGTTACTCTCGGGGACAGGCCGATGAAAAACTGTTTTTT. The chain joins TRBV6-5 to TRBJ1-4; the match to TRBD1 covers 8 bases. V lost 0 bases to trimming and J lost 6 bases; unmatched junction nucleotides: 6. Germline loops: CDR1 MNHEY, CDR2 SVGAGI. This CDR3 has 16 residues.

This clonotype came up a few times. This chain connects TRBV20-1 to TRBJ2-7, with 9 bases aligning to TRBD1. The CDR3 length is 11 residues. Germline assignment: CDR1 DFQATT and CDR2 SNEGSKA (reference sequence). V dropped 8 bases and J dropped 5; count of bases not matched to a gene: 4. CDR3 sequence: CSPGQGNEQYF. The CDR3 DNA is TGCAGTCCGGGACAGGGAAACGAGCAGTACTTC.

This clonotype was seen at least ten times. The chain has TRBV10-2 and TRBJ1-5; D gene ambiguous. CDR1 is WSHSY and CDR2 is SAAADI in the germline V gene. V shed 3 bases and J shed 10 bases, with 13 bases lying between them. CDR3 length: 13 amino acids. The CDR3 protein is CASSDSRASPQHF. CDR3 bases: TGCGCCAGCAGTGATTCCCGGGCTTCACCCCAGCATTTT.